This T cell receptor beta chain was sequenced in a study of blood T cell repertoires in COVID-19. Study-wide context: Collection of acute and convalescent COVID-19 samples took place in the United States, Italy and Spain. From T cells, B-cell-depleted T cells, or PBMCs came the material, which was cDNA or gDNA.

On this clone: The sample contains more than one DNA sequence encoding this CDR3.

As originally analysed: Amplification from reference gene primers served as the basis for estimated nucleated cell counts. TCRdb's table, derived via immunoSEQ multiplex PCR, lists solely in-frame clones and lacks some. Clone size and V and J calls were adopted from that table, with D and trimming inferred from the DNA. In the table there are 90,000 to 100,000 clones, 82% of which are singletons. The sequencing sample was made of peripheral blood. The source of this sequence is an older man with active or convalescent COVID-19.

CDR3 sequence (DNA): TGTGCCAGCAGCTTGAGGGGGAGCTCCTACAATGAGCAGTTCTTC. As protein: CASSLRGSSYNEQFF. The chain couples TRBV7-2 to TRBJ2-1, with D possibly matching TRBD1 (6 bases). Germline V gene lookup returns CDR1 SGHTA and CDR2 FQGNSA. This CDR3 is 15 amino acids long. V lost 3 bases and J 0 bases, leaving 9 bases between the germline ends.